A selection of T cell receptor beta chains follows, all from one sample in a study of beta chain features in type 1 diabetes. The method was immunoSEQ multiplex PCR; TCRdb's version includes in-frame clones alone and lacks a portion of them. The sample includes approximately 150,000 clones, about a tenth of them seen just once. Sequenced: central memory CD4+ T cells from blood. The receptors come from a woman aged 40 to 50 in good health. The CDR3 runs from the conserved cysteine through the conserved F or W. Fields, in order: clone size, J gene, D gene, V gene, CDR3 protein, CDR3 DNA. A D gene is named only where the DNA matches it firmly. Not all rows give a size; the values are once, few, many and, for expanded clones, a class.

>few|TRBJ2-3|-|TRBV6-6
CASSRQRDTQYF
TGTGCCAGCAGTCGACAGCGAGATACGCAGTATTTT
>few|TRBJ2-3|TRBD2|TRBV7-6
CASSLGTSGGIDTQYF
TGTGCCAGCAGCTTAGGGACTAGCGGGGGGATAGATACGCAGTATTTT
>-|TRBJ2-3|-|TRBV9
CASSVSPGTDTQYF
TGTGCCAGCAGCGTCTCTCCAGGGACAGATACGCAGTATTTT
>-|TRBJ2-3|TRBD2|TRBV7-2
CASSLVGGLAGGDTQYF
TGTGCTAGCAGCTTAGTTGGAGGACTAGCGGGGGGAGATACGCAGTATTTT
>few|TRBJ1-2|TRBD1|TRBV10-3
CASSRTGRGGYTF
TGTGCCAGCAGTCGGACAGGGCGGGGAGGCTACACCTTC
>-|TRBJ2-7|-|TRBV5-1
CASSLDGLYEQYF
TGCGCCAGCAGCTTGGACGGACTTTACGAGCAGTACTTC
>few|TRBJ2-4|-|TRBV5-1
CASSLLGGASAKNIQYF
TGCGCCAGCAGCTTGTTAGGAGGGGCCTCGGCCAAAAACATTCAGTACTTC
>many|TRBJ2-1|TRBD2|TRBV11-2
CASSQGTSGGHNEQFF
TGTGCCAGCAGCCAAGGGACTAGCGGGGGGCACAATGAGCAGTTCTTC
>-|TRBJ2-5|-|TRBV5-4
CASSLALSQETQYF
TGTGCCAGCAGCTTGGCTCTATCCCAAGAGACCCAGTACTTC
>-|TRBJ2-3|TRBD1|TRBV4-1
CASSPPGQGGDTQYF
TGCGCCAGCAGCCCTCCGGGACAGGGGGGAGATACGCAGTATTTT
>-|TRBJ2-3|-|TRBV11-2
CASSRDGLDTDTQYF
TGTGCCAGCAGCCGGGATGGGTTGGACACAGATACGCAGTATTTT
>few|TRBJ2-7|-|TRBV5-6
CASSFGSAREQYF
TGTGCCAGCAGCTTCGGGTCCGCCCGGGAGCAGTACTTC
>-|TRBJ2-7|TRBD1|TRBV4-2
CASSQDPPDRGSYEQYF
TGTGCCAGCAGCCAAGACCCTCCGGACAGGGGCTCCTACGAGCAGTACTTC
>-|TRBJ2-2|TRBD1|TRBV6-5
CASTEFRGTGELFF
TGTGCCAGCACCGAATTCAGGGGGACCGGGGAGCTGTTTTTT
>many|TRBJ1-2|-|TRBV5-6
CASRRGGGYTF
TGTGCCAGCAGGAGGGGAGGGGGCTACACCTTC
>-|TRBJ1-1|-|TRBV5-4
CASSLGQKNTEAFF
TGTGCCAGCAGCTTGGGACAGAAGAACACTGAAGCTTTCTTT
>few|TRBJ1-6|-|TRBV18
CASSPIQGPPLHF
TGTGCCAGCTCACCAATCCAGGGTCCACCCCTCCACTTT
>many|TRBJ1-5|-|TRBV7-8
CATGGQGTLGNQPQHF
TGTGCCACCGGGGGGCAGGGGACCCTCGGCAATCAGCCCCAGCATTTT
>few|TRBJ2-5|TRBD1|TRBV6-1
CASSASGQQETQYF
TGTGCCAGCAGTGCCTCGGGACAGCAAGAGACCCAGTACTTC
>-|TRBJ1-1|-|TRBV11-2
CASSLSLGLTEAFF
TGTGCCAGCAGCCTGAGTCTCGGACTCACTGAAGCTTTCTTT
>-|TRBJ2-1|TRBD2|TRBV5-1
CASSLVAGGYNEQFF
TGCGCCAGCAGCTTGGTAGCGGGGGGGTACAATGAGCAGTTCTTC
>few|TRBJ2-5|TRBD1|TRBV7-2
CASSPTLAGTGSETQYF
TGTGCCAGCAGCCCCACCCTTGCCGGGACAGGGTCCGAGACCCAGTACTTC
>few|TRBJ2-1|-|TRBV11-2
CASSSPPERNEQFF
TGTGCCAGCAGCTCCCCACCCGAGAGGAATGAGCAGTTCTTC
>-|TRBJ1-5|-|TRBV5-1
CASSLVAGGNQPQHF
TGCGCCAGCAGCTTGGTGGCAGGGGGCAATCAGCCCCAGCATTTT
>once|TRBJ2-5|-|TRBV15
CATSRDRGGAIGTQYF
TGTGCCACCAGCAGAGATCGAGGCGGGGCCATTGGGACCCAGTACTTC